This is a list of T cell receptor beta chains from one sample in a study of T cell responses to AZD1222 COVID-19 vaccine. Profiling relied on immunoSEQ multiplex PCR, and the TCRdb table lists in-frame clones only, not all of them. The sample records fewer than 200,000 clones, around 94% being singletons. The sample in question was peripheral blood, obtained on day 0 of AZD1222 vaccination. These TCRs come from an adult in good health. The CDR3 runs from the conserved cysteine through the conserved F or W. Each record gives: D gene, clone size, V gene, J gene, CDR3 DNA, CDR3 protein. A D gene is named only where the DNA matches it firmly. Part of the rows lack a size; the others show once, few, many or a class for expanded clones.

d_gene: -
abundance: -
v_gene: TRBV12-3/TRBV12-4
j_gene: TRBJ2-3
CDR3nt: TGTGCCAGCAGTTCCCTCACGGATACGCAGTATTTT
CDR3aa: CASSSLTDTQYF

d_gene: TRBD1
abundance: -
v_gene: TRBV6-1
j_gene: TRBJ1-1
CDR3nt: TGTGCCAGCAGTGAAGCCGTACAGGGGGCTCTTTGGAACACTGAAGCTTTCTTT
CDR3aa: CASSEAVQGALWNTEAFF

d_gene: -
abundance: -
v_gene: TRBV18
j_gene: TRBJ2-6
CDR3nt: TGTGCCAGCTCACCTCAACGGTCTGGGGCCAACGTCCTGACTTTC
CDR3aa: CASSPQRSGANVLTF

d_gene: -
abundance: -
v_gene: TRBV9
j_gene: TRBJ1-3
CDR3nt: TGTGCCAGCAGCGTAGAAGGGGGTAGAACGGGAAACACCATATATTTT
CDR3aa: CASSVEGGRTGNTIYF

d_gene: -
abundance: -
v_gene: TRBV7-9
j_gene: TRBJ1-6
CDR3nt: TGTGCCAGCAGCTCCCCAATACTCTCCTATAATTCACCCCTCCACTTT
CDR3aa: CASSSPILSYNSPLHF

d_gene: -
abundance: -
v_gene: TRBV21-1
j_gene: TRBJ2-1
CDR3nt: TGTGCCAGCAGCGTCCCGACCATTTCGGTTGGCAATGAGCAGTTCTTC
CDR3aa: CASSVPTISVGNEQFF

d_gene: TRBD1
abundance: once
v_gene: TRBV28
j_gene: TRBJ2-7
CDR3nt: TGTGCCAGCAGTTCAGGGGGCGGTGGTCCCCACGAGCAGTACTTC
CDR3aa: CASSSGGGGPHEQYF

d_gene: TRBD1
abundance: -
v_gene: TRBV6-1
j_gene: TRBJ2-7
CDR3nt: TGTGCCAGCAGTGAAGCCGGGACAGGGTACTACGAGCAGTACTTC
CDR3aa: CASSEAGTGYYEQYF

d_gene: -
abundance: once
v_gene: TRBV7-2
j_gene: TRBJ1-1
CDR3nt: TGTGCCAGCAGCTTATACAGGTTGATGAACACTGAAGCTTTCTTT
CDR3aa: CASSLYRLMNTEAFF

d_gene: -
abundance: -
v_gene: TRBV6-5
j_gene: TRBJ2-7
CDR3nt: TGTGCCAGCAGTTTGGCTACCTCCTCCTACGAGCAGTACTTC
CDR3aa: CASSLATSSYEQYF

d_gene: -
abundance: -
v_gene: TRBV11-2
j_gene: TRBJ1-2
CDR3nt: TGTGCCAGCAGTAGGACAGCCTATGGCTACACCTTC
CDR3aa: CASSRTAYGYTF

d_gene: -
abundance: -
v_gene: TRBV29-1
j_gene: TRBJ2-2
CDR3nt: TGCAGCGTTAATGGGGACACCGGGGAGCTGTTTTTT
CDR3aa: CSVNGDTGELFF

d_gene: TRBD1
abundance: -
v_gene: TRBV24-1
j_gene: TRBJ1-2
CDR3nt: TGTGCCACCAGTGTCAGGGGGCTCAGCTATGGCTACACCTTC
CDR3aa: CATSVRGLSYGYTF

d_gene: TRBD2
abundance: -
v_gene: TRBV6-5
j_gene: TRBJ2-2
CDR3nt: TGTGCCAGCAGTTACCGCGGGAGTGGCACCGGGGAGCTGTTTTTT
CDR3aa: CASSYRGSGTGELFF

d_gene: TRBD1
abundance: once
v_gene: TRBV24-1
j_gene: TRBJ2-1
CDR3nt: TGTGCCACCAGTGCTGGACAGGGATCTAATGAGCAGTTCTTC
CDR3aa: CATSAGQGSNEQFF

d_gene: -
abundance: -
v_gene: TRBV6-2/TRBV6-3
j_gene: TRBJ2-2
CDR3nt: TGTGCCAGCAGTTACCATAGAGCGAACACCGGGGAGCTGTTTTTT
CDR3aa: CASSYHRANTGELFF

d_gene: -
abundance: -
v_gene: TRBV19
j_gene: TRBJ1-1
CDR3nt: TGTGCCAGTAGTACTACAGAGGACACTGAAGCTTTCTTT
CDR3aa: CASSTTEDTEAFF

d_gene: -
abundance: -
v_gene: TRBV5-1
j_gene: TRBJ2-5
CDR3nt: TGCGCCAGCAGCTCCTCAGAGACCCAGTACTTC
CDR3aa: CASSSSETQYF